Each of the 3 T cell receptor beta chains below was sequenced from the same sample in a study of T cells in Graves' hyperthyroidism and ophthalmopathy. Amplification targeted TCR beta CDR3 regions from RNA transcripts. The primer set for the first-round RT-PCR of the TCR CDR3 was HTBI. TCRdb recomputed calls from the multiplex PCR reads with MiXCR, one row per CDR3 protein. The sample lists 400,000 to 600,000 distinct CDR3 sequences, roughly 20% occurring once. Sequencing was performed on blood. These receptors came from a man younger than 35 with Graves' hyperthyroidism.

The rearrangement joins TRBV6-2 or TRBV6-3 to TRBJ1-1; 12 bases are shared with TRBD1. CDR3 length: 19 amino acids. Trimming removed 3 bases from V and 4 bases from J; junction bases left unmatched: 15. The germline gives CDR1 MNHEY, CDR2 SVGEGT. The CDR3 DNA sequence: TGTGCCAGCAGTTATGGGGGACAGGGGGCACCCCTAATCGGCACTGAAGCTTTCTTT. Protein: CASSYGGQGAPLIGTEAFF.

Ten or more counts support this clonotype. This chain links TRBV12-3 or TRBV12-4 with TRBJ2-7; weak D call: TRBD1 (5 bases). Trimming cost V 5 bases and J 3 bases, with 20 bases left between them. The CDR3 consists of 16 residues. The CDR3 spells CASSPGLTPRVYEQYF. As DNA, the CDR3 is TGTGCCAGCAGTCCAGGGCTTACTCCACGGGTCTACGAGCAGTACTTC.

The J gene is TRBJ2-7, the V gene TRBV10-3, with 7 bases aligning to TRBD1. With 4 bases clipped from V and 3 bases from J, the junction kept 3 bases outside the gene matches. CDR3 length: 13 amino acids. Germline loops: CDR1 ENHRY, CDR2 SYGVKD. This chain's CDR3 is CAISADRIYEQYF. The CDR3 DNA sequence: TGTGCCATCAGTGCGGACAGGATCTACGAGCAGTACTTC.